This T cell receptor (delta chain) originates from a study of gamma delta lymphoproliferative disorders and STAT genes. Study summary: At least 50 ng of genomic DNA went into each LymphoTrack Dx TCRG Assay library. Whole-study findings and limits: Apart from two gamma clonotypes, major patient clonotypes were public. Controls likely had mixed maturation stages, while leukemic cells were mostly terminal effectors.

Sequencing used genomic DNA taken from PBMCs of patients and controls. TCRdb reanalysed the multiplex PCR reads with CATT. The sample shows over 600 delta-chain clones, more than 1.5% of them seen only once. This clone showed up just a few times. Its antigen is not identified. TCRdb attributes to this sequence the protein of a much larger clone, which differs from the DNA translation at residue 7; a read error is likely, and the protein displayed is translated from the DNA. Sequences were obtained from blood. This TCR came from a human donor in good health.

CDR3 sequence (DNA): TGTGCTCTTGGGGAAGGGCATGGCCCTTTCAAACTCATCTTT. It is translated as CALGEGHGPFKLIF. V is TRDV1 and J is TRDJ1; no clear D. Per germline, CDR1 TSWWSYY and CDR2 QGS. Trimming shortened V by 2 bases and J by 8 bases, and 15 bases separated the two germline ends. The CDR3 contains 14 residues.